The clone carrying this T cell receptor beta chain has ten or more counts. This entry belongs to a study of identical twins. Every one of the donors was a healthy Caucasian. MiXCR, applied by TCRdb to the 5' RACE reads, yields one record per CDR3 protein. Of 1,800,000 or so distinct CDR3 sequences in the sample, 32% were seen once. Input material: cord blood. This receptor was taken from a newborn girl in good health.

The CDR3 DNA follows: TGTGCCAGCAGCCAAGGAGATGGAGTGAAGACCCAGTACTTC. Translating gives CASSQGDGVKTQYF. V usage is TRBV3-1 and J usage is TRBJ2-5; the D is unclear. Germline V gene lookup returns CDR1 LGHDT and CDR2 YNNKEL (reference sequence). Between the trimmed V and J ends, which lost 1 base and 6 bases, there was a span of 12 bases. The CDR3 consists of 14 residues.